This TCR beta chain was sequenced for a study of T-cell reconstitution after alpha-beta-depleted transplantation in children. Study-wide points: Several hundred expanded graft clones reportedly supplied alpha-beta T cells about two months after transplant. Surviving recipient cells, namely T cells and thymic progenitors, were the source of high day-60 TCRbeta diversity in some patients. One year after transplant, T-cell counts and diversity came mostly from newly produced T cells.

Construction of the TCRbeta library involved unique molecular identifiers. TCRdb itself ran the PCR reads through MiXCR, one entry per CDR3 protein. The repertoire holds around 450,000 distinct CDR3 sequences, with about 11% as singletons. Germline V gene lookup returns CDR1 SQVTM and CDR2 ANQGSEA. There are 12 residues in the CDR3. V lost 6 bases and J 6 bases, leaving 13 bases between the germline ends. A note on this clonotype: Its antigen is unknown.

The receptor was derived from a child younger than 10 with inherited bone marrow failure, due to receive a stem cell transplant. The chain uses TRBV29-1 and TRBJ2-3; D is perhaps TRBD2 (5 bases). The sequencing here drew on PBMCs, taken before TCRalphabeta/CD19-depleted stem cell transplant. CDR3 region: CSVLGLRDTQYF. CDR3 bases: TGCAGCGTCCTAGGACTGCGGGATACGCAGTATTTT.